A single sample is the source of the 4 T cell receptor beta chains below, sequenced in a study of blood T cell repertoires in COVID-19. Profiled with immunoSEQ multiplex PCR; TCRdb holds only in-frame clones, not every one. The sample includes approximately 84,000 clones, 70% to 90% of them seen just once. Sequenced input: peripheral blood. Receptors originate from a human donor in a cohort sampled during active COVID-19.

This chain joins TRBV10-3 and TRBJ2-3; D gene uncertain. V shed 2 bases and J shed 6 bases, with 9 bases lying between them. Germline values: CDR1 ENHRY, CDR2 SYGVKD. The CDR3 loop spans 13 amino acids. In DNA, the CDR3 is TGTGCCATCAGTGAGCCGGTTGAGGATACGCAGTATTTT. It specifies CAISEPVEDTQYF.

The gene calls are TRBV6-2 or TRBV6-3 and TRBJ2-1; D not resolved. Germline CDR1 and CDR2: MNHEY and SVGEGT. The CDR3 sequence is 15 residues long. The V end was cut by 4 bases, the J end by 2 bases, with 12 bases between. CDR3 coding DNA: TGTGCCAGCAGTTCCGAGGCGAGAACCTACAATGAGCAGTTCTTC. Translating it yields CASSSEARTYNEQFF.

The chain links TRBV24-1 to TRBJ2-3; 7 nucleotides match TRBD2. CDR1 KGHDR and CDR2 SFDVKD come from the germline V gene. This CDR3 region has 16 residues. V trimming: 6 bases; J trimming: 5 bases; junction bases outside the gene matches: 13. The CDR3 spells CATSISKQGGVDTQYF. In nucleotides, the CDR3 is TGTGCCACCAGTATTTCGAAGCAGGGAGGGGTAGATACGCAGTATTTT.

J is TRBJ1-1 and V is TRBV30, with a weak D call TRBD1 (5 bases). This CDR3 has 14 amino acids. CDR1 GTSNPN and CDR2 SVGIG come from the germline V gene (reference sequence). Trimming took off 3 bases at V and 8 bases at J, with 19 bases between the two ends. The CDR3 sequence: CAWSPGGGRREAFF. The CDR3 nucleotides are TGTGCCTGGAGCCCGGGGGGAGGCAGGAGGGAAGCTTTCTTT.